The 17 T cell receptor beta chains listed next were all sequenced from one sample in a study of response to subunit inactivated influenza vaccine. TCRdb fed the RT-PCR reads into MiXCR, producing one record per CDR3 protein. Of 860,000 or so distinct CDR3 sequences in the sample, less than 25% were seen once. Sequences were derived from PBMCs from blood, sampled roughly 5 days after vaccination. Receptor source: a man in his fifties or sixties who received an inactivated influenza vaccine.

This CDR3 is CASSDRGPDTQYF. DNA for the CDR3: TGTGCCAGCAGCGACAGGGGACCAGATACGCAGTATTTT. The V call is TRBV7-6, the J call TRBJ2-3; 8 bases fit TRBD1. Germline CDR1 and CDR2: SGHVS and FNYEAQ. The CDR3 totals 13 residues. V trimming: 5 bases; J trimming: 4 bases; junction bases outside the gene matches: 2.

The chain employs TRBV10-3 and TRBJ2-1; D not resolved. Germline loops: CDR1 ENHRY, CDR2 SYGVKD. This CDR3 region has 13 residues. V lost 2 bases and J lost 8, with 10 bases in between. The CDR3 DNA reads as TGTGCCATCAGTGAGGTCAGAGGCGATGAGCAGTTCTTC. Its translation: CAISEVRGDEQFF.

The chain has TRBV20-1 and TRBJ1-5; D ambiguous. V was clipped by 6 bases and J by 5 bases, with 14 bases between them. CDR3 length: 13 residues. Germline CDR1 DFQATT, CDR2 SNEGSKA (reference sequence). Here the CDR3 DNA reads TGCAGTGCAAGTGAAAGAAAACATCAGCCCCAGCATTTT. Amino acid sequence: CSASERKHQPQHF.

This clonotype has a handful of counts. The CDR3 coding sequence is TGTGCCAGCTCACCACTCTGGACAGGAGGGAACACTGAAGCTTTCTTT. Residues: CASSPLWTGGNTEAFF. This chain connects TRBV18 to TRBJ1-1; 7 bases match TRBD1. With 1 base clipped from V and 1 base from J, the junction kept 6 bases outside the gene matches. CDR3 length: 16 amino acids. CDR1 and CDR2 (germline): KGHSH, LQKENI.

This clonotype was seen a few times. J is TRBJ2-7 and V is TRBV5-1; 12 bases fit TRBD1. Germline V gene data show CDR1 as SGHRS and CDR2 as YFSETQ. The CDR3 is 15 amino acids. Trimming at V came to 4 bases and at J to 3 bases, leaving 5 bases not matched to a gene. The CDR3 loop reads CASSNGTGGFYEQYF. Written as DNA, the CDR3 is TGCGCCAGCAGCAACGGGACAGGGGGCTTCTACGAGCAGTACTTC.

The sample holds a few counts of this clonotype. This rearrangement joins TRBV7-2 to TRBJ2-2, with 10 bases identical to TRBD2. CDR3 length: 17 residues. V lost 5 bases, J lost 6 bases, and 12 bases stayed unmatched. Per germline, CDR1 SGHTA and CDR2 FQGNSA. CDR3: CASSPHGLAERPGELFF. As DNA, the CDR3 is TGTGCCAGCAGCCCCCATGGACTAGCGGAGAGACCCGGGGAGCTGTTTTTT.

This clonotype was observed many times. The rearrangement uses TRBV28 and TRBJ2-2; perhaps TRBD1 as D (6 bases). The V gene's germline CDR1 is MDHEN and CDR2 SYDVKM. The length of the CDR3 is 13 residues. Trimming shortened V by 8 bases and J by 6 bases, and 13 bases separated the two germline ends. The CDR3 coding sequence is TGTGCCAGCTATGGACCAGGGGCCGGGGAGCTGTTTTTT. Its protein is CASYGPGAGELFF.

This chain connects TRBV7-8 to TRBJ2-2; no firm D call. Germline assignment: CDR1 SGHVS and CDR2 FQNEAQ. V lost 2 bases, J lost 2 bases, and 6 bases lay in between. The CDR3 runs to 14 residues. For the CDR3, the DNA is TGTGCCAGCAGCTTAAGTCATAACACCGGGGAGCTGTTTTTT. It is translated as CASSLSHNTGELFF.

This clonotype was seen only a few times. The rearrangement links TRBV12-3 or TRBV12-4 to TRBJ1-2; tentatively, D is TRBD1 (5 bases). Trimming took off 6 bases at V and 4 bases at J, with 12 bases between the two ends. The CDR3 runs to 13 residues. CDR3 coding DNA: TGTGCCAGCAGCCGGCCAGGGATCTATGGCTACACCTTC. Its translation: CASSRPGIYGYTF.

On this clonotype itself: The junction differs from germline at one of its ends, possibly a read error. The chain uses TRBV7-7 and TRBJ2-5, with a tentative D call TRBD2 (6 bases). CDR1 is SSHAT and CDR2 is FNYEAQ in the germline V gene (reference sequence). The CDR3 consists of 13 residues. As DNA, the CDR3 is TGTGCTAGCAGCGCCGGGACTTGGGAGACCCAGTACTTC. Protein product: CASSAGTWETQYF.

There are many counts of this clonotype. The chain's CDR3 is CASSQSGVGEYNEQFF. The CDR3, as DNA: TGTGCCAGCAGCCAATCAGGGGTTGGAGAATACAATGAGCAGTTCTTC. This chain joins TRBV27 and TRBJ2-1; weak D call: TRBD1 (6 bases). Trimming took off 6 bases at V and 4 bases at J, with 19 bases between the two ends. This CDR3 comprises 16 residues. The V gene's germline CDR1 is MNHEY and CDR2 SMNVEV (reference sequence).

V is TRBV11-2 and J is TRBJ2-3; D is possibly TRBD2 (6 bases). The CDR3 runs 16 residues. V was trimmed by 2 bases and J by 4 bases, leaving 16 bases between them. Germline V gene sequence: CDR1 SGHAT, CDR2 FQNNGV. In DNA, the CDR3 is TGTGCCAGCAGCTTATTCGTGCGGGGCCTGGCAGATACGCAGTATTTT. Amino acid sequence: CASSLFVRGLADTQYF.

This clonotype has a handful of counts. The chain uses TRBV28 and TRBJ2-4; D gene uncertain. Germline CDR1 and CDR2: MDHEN and SYDVKM. The CDR3 is 16 residues long. Trimming took 3 bases from V and 0 from J, leaving 12 bases between them. The CDR3 spells CASSLRLQLAKNIQYF. CDR3 DNA: TGTGCCAGCAGTTTGCGGCTTCAACTAGCCAAAAACATTCAGTACTTC. The complete variable domain, with remaining parts taken from reference TRBV28 and TRBJ2-4, reads DVKVTQSSRYLVKRTGEKVFLECVQDMDHENMFWYRQDPGLGLRLIYFSYDVKMKEKGDIPEGYSVSREKKERFSLILESASTNQTSMYLCASSLRLQLAKNIQYFGAGTRLSVL.

The gene calls are TRBV6-2 or TRBV6-3 and TRBJ2-3, with TRBD2 identical over 16 bases. Germline CDR1 and CDR2: MNHEY and SVGEGT. V shed 6 bases and J 2 bases; nucleotides not matched to a gene: 14. The CDR3 totals 20 residues. CDR3 DNA sequence: TGTGCCAGCAGCTCCCCGGGACTAGCGGGGGGGCCGCCTTTCACAGATACGCAGTATTTT. The encoded protein is CASSSPGLAGGPPFTDTQYF.

This clonotype has only a few counts. The genes are TRBV28 and TRBJ2-3; D gene unclear. The V gene's germline CDR1 is MDHEN and CDR2 SYDVKM. This CDR3 contains 15 residues. The ends were cut back, 3 bases at V and 2 bases at J, with 12 bases in the middle. CDR3 amino acids: CASSLGNINTDTQYF. CDR3 in DNA: TGTGCCAGCAGTTTGGGCAATATCAACACAGATACGCAGTATTTT.

This clonotype turned up a few times. The chain couples TRBV5-1 to TRBJ2-1; 14 bases align to TRBD2. The junction had 6 bases not matched to a gene; V was cut back by 5 bases and J by 8 bases. CDR1 is SGHRS, CDR2 YFSETQ, per germline. This CDR3 has 15 residues. The CDR3 DNA sequence: TGCGCCAGCAGACCGACTAGCGGGAGGGTATATGAGCAGTTCTTC. This translates into CASRPTSGRVYEQFF.

This chain links TRBV7-9 with TRBJ1-2, with D perhaps matching TRBD1 (5 bases). This CDR3 spans 15 amino acids. Trimming removed 5 bases from V and 0 bases from J, with 13 bases in between. The germline V gene has CDR1 SEHNR and CDR2 FQNEAQ (reference sequence). This CDR3 is CASSTGTDPNYGYTF. CDR3 sequence (DNA): TGTGCCAGCAGCACTGGGACGGATCCTAACTATGGCTACACCTTC.